The clone carrying this T cell receptor (beta chain) has only a few counts. Its specificity is not known. CDR1 and CDR2 from the germline V gene are SQVTM and ANQGSEA. V lost 8 bases to trimming and J lost 3 bases, with 20 bases between them. The CDR3 consists of 15 residues. The assay was immunoSEQ multiplex PCR, and TCRdb's table has in-frame clones only and misses some. The data hold 150,000 to 200,000 clones, with approximately 88% observed a single time. This record belongs to a study of T cell responses to AZD1222 COVID-19 vaccine. Overall study findings and caveats: Seropositivity was recorded at baseline in only 6 or 7 AZD1222 recipients. White British ancestry dominated among donors, who included more females, and clonal diversity was possibly underestimated.

This receptor was identified in an adult in good health. This material consisted of peripheral blood, taken on day 0 of AZD1222 vaccination. V is TRBV29-1 and J is TRBJ2-1, with a weak D call TRBD2 (6 bases). The DNA for the CDR3 is TGCAGCATGGGGGGAGTACCGGGGAGCTACAATGAGCAGTTCTTC. Translation gives CSMGGVPGSYNEQFF.